The TCR beta chain described here comes from a study of cytomegalovirus exposure and HLA in healthy donors (dated by TCRdb to the late 2010s). Looking at the study overall: An earlier analysis of several hundred of the donors reported about 280 Gb of sequence data and 100 million to 120 million unique TCR beta sequences obtained from about 180 million T cells. An early release covering 550 to 700 HLA-typed donors comprised about 300 gigabases of sequencing data and 85 million to 100 million unique TCR sequences. The genetic ancestry cluster associated with self-reported Caucasian donors included over 80% of the 398 genotyped donors. The study aimed to test whether signatures of past pathogen exposure could be identified by cataloging public T cell receptors. The T cell repertoires of roughly 660 subjects were profiled by immunosequencing and related to cytomegalovirus serostatus. In addition to the first cohort of approximately 650 subjects, a separate validation cohort of 120 different subjects was used. To predict cytomegalovirus infection status, the study combined high-throughput TCR immunosequencing, statistical association of individual TCRs with disease status, and machine learning. To study patterns of TCR occurrence, a later analysis re-analyzed previously published TCR beta repertoires from 666 donors and added high-resolution HLA genotyping. The later analysis used no new phenotypic data to find candidate immune exposures, relying instead on TCR beta sequences and their occurrence across donors. In an earlier analysis of around 540 of the donors, high-throughput TCR beta sequencing was used to judge whether each TCR beta V gene segment behaved as functional or pseudogenic. Donor age, sex, ethnicity and CMV serostatus were compiled alongside the repertoire data. In a later genetic analysis, genome-wide SNP genotypes for about 65% of the 666 donors were used, and that subset was treated as a discovery cohort. All discovery cohort repertoires had been generated on a single sequencing platform. HLA typing included class I and class II loci at four-digit resolution. Typing coverage varied by locus: 629-630 donors for A, B, C, DRB1 and DQB1; 500 to 550 for DQA1; 606 for DPA1; under 490 for DPB1. Four or five DR-DQ haplotypes were handled as single units for association and clustering because linkage in the cohort was strong. Among 300 to 450 genotyped donors of the cohort, an average of approximately 230,000 unique TCR beta nucleotide sequences were sequenced per donor, around a sixth of them non-productive. Here is what the overall study found, with its caveats: This cohort had only TCR beta chains sequenced, and the lack of alpha or paired-chain data limited which features could be detected. According to a later analysis, parvovirus B19, influenza, CMV and Epstein-Barr virus appeared linked to several top co-occurrence clusters. It was suggested by the authors that the approach could potentially be generalized to other disease states and immunological phenotypes. In a later analysis, TCR association rates were found to vary across HLA loci, with the most associated TCRs seen for DRB1 alleles and the fewest for HLA-C alleles. Most TCR sequences were observed very rarely across donors, whereas some public TCRs were present in many individuals. Compared with the approximately 670-donor mean, donors in an Asian-associated ancestry cluster had fewer N-insertions in productive TCRs, according to a later genetic analysis. The classifier was reported to diagnose cytomegalovirus status with high specificity and sensitivity in both the original cohort and the validation cohort. Linkage disequilibrium might explain the correlated functional status among segregating V segments, but an unknown experimental factor could not be ruled out. Some IMGT-functional V segments, including TRBV6-2 and TRBV6-3, could not be distinguished by the 87-base-pair reads and were therefore excluded. The study gave a list of 150 to 200 TCR beta chains associated with cytomegalovirus. Because HLA typing was missing for some donors at each locus, association tests included only the typed subset. Sequencing depth was assumed to be roughly uniform across donors in the presence/absence analyses, though that assumption may not hold. According to a later analysis, most CMV-associated TCR beta chains appeared to be HLA-restricted, and the HLA associations seemed to be driven largely by CMV exposure. An association between a missense DCLRE1C variant and V-gene and J-gene trimming of TCR beta chains was found in a later genetic analysis and replicated in an independent cohort. Because counts were too low, more than 15 rarely observed V segments, including chromosome 9 orphons, were excluded from the earlier analysis of a few hundred of the donors. A later analysis found that HLA-associated TCR beta chains were more clonally expanded and had lower generation probabilities than equally common non-associated chains. The sequencing pipeline was judged likely to have produced a cluster of highly shared sequence variants as a technical artifact. The only immune exposure information available for the cohort was CMV serostatus. Three of the identified cytomegalovirus-associated TCR beta chains were confirmed in vitro to be specific for cytomegalovirus antigens. A further reported finding was that TCR beta sequences accurately predicted the HLA-A and HLA-B alleles for most subjects in the first cohort. Assigning TCR associations to individual alleles was difficult when HLA alleles, especially DR and DQ, strongly co-occurred. An earlier analysis of around 500 of the donors showed that most TCR beta V segments appeared in productive rearrangements either about 90% or about 30% of the time, which broadly matched IMGT annotations. A later analysis associated about 16,000 TCR beta sequences with specific HLA alleles at a false discovery rate of 0.05.

The cohort comprised several hundred healthy bone marrow donors. All cohort members were sampled while nominally healthy, although unrecorded immune exposures were likely present. The donor was CMV seronegative and belonged to the group of 352 seronegative cohort members. Every donor gave a peripheral blood sample, and the peripheral blood mononuclear cells from that sample were used for TCR beta sequencing. Genomic DNA was extracted from the blood cell samples with the Qiagen DNeasy Blood Extraction Kit. As regards this clone: Its antigen target is currently unknown. It has no much larger one-base neighbor in the sample; base qualities were not kept.

Receptor amplification or capture employed the immunoSEQ multiplex PCR assay. The multiplex PCR relied on a mix of 60 forward primers for TCR Vbeta segments and 13 reverse primers for TCR Jbeta segments. The CDR3 region of rearranged TCR beta genes was amplified from genomic DNA by a multiplex PCR assay. On the Illumina HiSeq System, the amplified TCR beta libraries were sequenced as 87-base-pair reads. In the original analysis: In a later analysis, 77 million or so unique TCR beta chains were counted across the roughly 700 repertoires, and around 10 million of these chains were shared by at least two donors. Raw reads were error-corrected and collapsed into unique sequences with a nearest-neighbor algorithm that merged closely related sequences to remove PCR and sequencing errors. CDR3 sequences were aligned to IMGT reference sequences to assign V, D and J gene segments. For a sequence to be retained, at least a six-nucleotide match to both a V gene segment and a J gene segment was required. Rearrangements were called productive when the CDR3 lacked stop codons and stayed in frame with V and J; all others were non-productive. CDR3 was defined by IMGT convention, running from the second conserved V-encoded cysteine to the conserved J-encoded phenylalanine. Sequences without an unambiguous match to a single V gene segment were excluded from the earlier analysis of 500 to 700 of the donors. An earlier analysis of several hundred of the donors called V segments functional above 56.7% productive rearrangements and segregating when the between-donor standard deviation exceeded 5%. A statistical classification framework was built to diagnose cytomegalovirus status from the catalog of TCR beta chain sequences. A later analysis assigned V and J genes by comparing TCR nucleotide sequences with IMGT/GENE-DB human TR gene sequences. Using the TCRdist pipeline, a later analysis assigned CDR3 sequences along with most-parsimonious VDJ recombination scenarios. In a later analysis, each TCR beta chain was defined by its CDR3 amino acid sequence together with its V-gene family, and reads lacking a unique V-gene family were excluded. As a way to deal with suspected cross-contamination and a sequencing artifact, a later analysis dropped 450 to 700 nucleotide sequences that were highly shared and had low generation probability. In a later analysis, a clonal expansion index was calculated for each public chain from normalized within-repertoire ranks of inferred template counts. Generation probabilities in a later analysis came from a VDJ recombination model fitted to out-of-frame rearrangements, and those results were checked against IGoR. In a later analysis, hypergeometric tests were used to score TCR-TCR, TCR-HLA and TCR-CMV co-occurrence, with a repertoire-size bias correction applied to TCR pairs. In a later analysis, false discovery rates were estimated by permuting HLA or CMV assignments 20 times. In a later analysis, co-occurring TCRs were grouped using DBSCAN, with TCRdist sequence similarity added in when clustering inside HLA-allele-positive subsets. Co-occurrence clustering excluded repertoires with fewer than 30,000 or more than 120,000 public chains, plus five with anomalous nucleotide sharing. TCRdb re-hosts the immuneACCESS table, in-frame sequences only. Its copies lack some clones; in the studies checked, an unresolved V gene accounts for under half of them, and the cause for the rest is not known. V, J and clone size were drawn from that table, and D and trimming were deduced from the DNA. In this sample the table shows 110,000 or so clones, roughly four fifths of which occur a single time. The ten biggest clones cover around 2.7% of the sample.

The cysteine opens and the phenylalanine closes a CDR3 of 14 amino acids. Of all the DNA, just the CDR3 is kept, 42 bases in frame from base 1. The germline V gene encodes CDR1 MNHEY and CDR2 SVGAGI. Trimming removed 6 bases from V and 7 bases from J; the gene matches leave 6 bases unexplained. The clonotype comes from a woman aged 18 to 35 in good health and CMV-seronegative. Recombination linked TRBV6-5 to TRBJ2-2, and TRBD2 matches 9 of the central bases. The sequenced sample was PBMCs. In nucleotides, the sequence is TGTGCCAGCAGAGGCGGGAGGGCAAACGGGGAGCTGTTTTTT. Its coded protein is CASRGGRANGELFF.